This T cell receptor beta chain comes out of a study of T cell responses to AZD1222 COVID-19 vaccine. Only in-frame clones appear in the TCRdb table, and some are missing; sequencing was by immunoSEQ multiplex PCR. The table includes more than 95,000 clones, roughly 82% detected once. Per the germline V gene, CDR1 is SNHLY and CDR2 is FYNNEI. V was trimmed by 2 bases and J by 7 bases, leaving 6 bases between them. The CDR3 is made up of 12 amino acids. The chain couples TRBV2 to TRBJ2-1; the D is unclear. This TCR was sampled from an adult in good health. The sample consisted of peripheral blood, taken on day 0 of AZD1222 vaccination. CDR3 region: CASSELGNEQFF. The CDR3, as DNA: TGTGCCAGCAGTGAATTGGGGAATGAGCAGTTCTTC.